Following are 16 T cell receptor beta chains from one sample sequenced in a study of OX40 agonist ivuxolimab in advanced cancers. The receptor library was made with the immunoSEQ multiplex PCR assay. Drawn from immuneACCESS, this table holds only the in-frame rearrangements with V and J called that TCRdb kept. Clones are partly lost; checked studies trace under half to an unresolved V gene and leave the rest unexplained. The sample data list tens of thousands of clones, and about 89% of these were observed just once. Of the sample, 3% to 4% is held by the ten largest clones. Material: CD4+ or CD8+ T cells sorted from blood, obtained in a trial of the OX40 agonist ivuxolimab. These receptors originate from an adult with an advanced solid tumor such as melanoma, head and neck, liver or kidney cancer.

The V call is TRBV9, the J call TRBJ2-1, with 7 bases lining up with TRBD2. Trimming took 4 bases from V and 3 from J; bases not matched to a gene: 7. This CDR3 comprises 15 residues. Per the germline V gene, CDR1 is SGDLS and CDR2 is YYNGEE. CDR3 loop: CASSPRGDDYNEQFF. CDR3 DNA sequence: TGTGCCAGCAGCCCCCGGGGGGACGACTACAATGAGCAGTTCTTC.

This chain joins TRBV5-1 and TRBJ2-3; no clear D gene. The germline gives CDR1 SGHRS, CDR2 YFSETQ. The CDR3 is 15 amino acids. V was clipped by 1 base and J by 0 bases, with 9 bases between them. CDR3 DNA sequence: TGCGCCAGCAGCTTGATGGGGTCAAGCACAGATACGCAGTATTTT. As protein: CASSLMGSSTDTQYF.

This clone was seen just once. The V gene is TRBV14, the J gene TRBJ2-3, with D tentatively TRBD1 (5 bases). The CDR3 sequence is 19 residues long. In germline, CDR1 is SGHDN, CDR2 FVKESK. V was pared by 0 bases and J by 0 bases, with 19 bases between. In DNA, the CDR3 is TGTGCCAGCAGCCAAGATTCTTTTTTTGACAGCTCTAGCACAGATACGCAGTATTTT. Protein sequence: CASSQDSFFDSSSTDTQYF.

The rearrangement joins TRBV5-1 to TRBJ2-3; 9 positions agree with TRBD1. The CDR3 consists of 16 residues. V dropped 4 bases and J dropped 4; count of bases not matched to a gene: 10. Germline V gives CDR1 SGHRS, CDR2 YFSETQ. CDR3 region: CASSRDGQGNADTQYF. DNA of the CDR3: TGCGCCAGCAGCCGAGACGGACAGGGGAACGCAGATACGCAGTATTTT.

This chain joins TRBV10-3 and TRBJ2-3, with D possibly called TRBD1 or TRBD2 (6 bases each). With 6 bases removed from V and 5 bases from J, the gap between germline ends came to 27 bases. CDR3 length: 18 residues. Germline V gene lookup returns CDR1 ENHRY and CDR2 SYGVKD. The CDR3 DNA reads as TGTGCCATCAGACCACAGGGCTCGTCGCCCCTCGGGGGAGATACGCAGTATTTT. Its translation: CAIRPQGSSPLGGDTQYF.

V usage is TRBV5-6 and J usage is TRBJ1-1; 9 nucleotides match TRBD1. After removal of 4 bases from V and 3 bases from J, the junction contained 7 bases not matched to a gene. Germline V gene lookup returns CDR1 SGHDT and CDR2 YYEEEE. The CDR3 length is 15 residues. CDR3 sequence (DNA): TGTGCCAGCAGCCCTACAGGGGGCGGGGACACTGAAGCTTTCTTT. It specifies CASSPTGGGDTEAFF.

This chain links TRBV6-5 with TRBJ2-5; either TRBD1 or TRBD2 may fit D (5 bases each). V was clipped by 4 bases and J by 4 bases, with 7 bases between them. CDR3 length: 12 amino acids. Germline CDR1 is MNHEY and CDR2 is SVGAGI. The CDR3 loop reads CASSWGTETQYF. The CDR3 bases are TGTGCCAGCAGTTGGGGGACAGAGACCCAGTACTTC.

The J gene is TRBJ2-4, the V gene TRBV5-6; no clear D gene. The V end was cut by 0 bases, the J end by 8 bases, with 15 bases between. Looked up from germline, CDR1 is SGHDT and CDR2 is YYEEEE. The CDR3 has 15 residues. The CDR3 protein is CASSLVPGKEYIQYF. The CDR3 DNA reads as TGTGCCAGCAGCTTGGTTCCCGGAAAAGAATACATTCAGTACTTC.

The chain combines TRBV5-1 with TRBJ1-1; weak D call: TRBD1 (6 bases). Germline V gives CDR1 SGHRS, CDR2 YFSETQ. This CDR3 region has 16 residues. V lost 4 bases, J lost 1 base, and 17 bases lay in between. The CDR3 nucleotides read TGCGCCAGCAGCGCGGGGGGCGGGACCCAGAACACTGAAGCTTTCTTT. This translates into CASSAGGGTQNTEAFF.

A word on this clone: At one end the junction does not follow the germline gene, possibly because of a read error. The rearrangement uses TRBV6-9 and TRBJ1-2; D ambiguous. The CDR3 contains 13 residues. Germline lookup yields CDR1 MNHGY and CDR2 SVAAGI. The CDR3 region has the DNA TGTGCCAGCAGAAGGACCGCGGACTATGGTTACACCTTC. It is translated as CASRRTADYGYTF.

This rearrangement joins TRBV5-1 to TRBJ2-7; D possibly uses TRBD1 or TRBD2 (5 bases each). Per the germline V gene, CDR1 is SGHRS and CDR2 is YFSETQ. The CDR3 sequence is 14 residues long. V shed 3 bases and J shed 0 bases, with 10 bases lying between them. CDR3 bases: TGCGCCAGCAGCTCGGGACGGATCTCCTACGAGCAGTACTTC. Its translation: CASSSGRISYEQYF.

The chain carries TRBV27 and TRBJ1-2; D gene unclear. V gave up 7 bases and J gave up 7 bases, with 16 bases separating them. CDR1 and CDR2 from the germline V gene are MNHEY and SMNVEV (reference sequence). The CDR3 has 13 residues. The CDR3: CASMTMAGPGYTF. The CDR3 DNA reads TGTGCCAGCATGACGATGGCGGGTCCTGGCTACACCTTC.

The chain recombines TRBV7-9 with TRBJ2-7; TRBD1 matches at 7 bases. CDR1 SEHNR and CDR2 FQNEAQ come from the germline V gene (reference sequence). Trimming took 5 bases from V and 0 from J; bases not matched to a gene: 4. There are 14 residues in the CDR3. The chain's CDR3 is CASSRDRDSYEQYF. CDR3 bases: TGTGCCAGCAGCCGGGACAGAGACTCCTACGAGCAGTACTTC.

The chain joins TRBV28 to TRBJ1-2; no firm D call. The CDR3 contains 12 residues. Germline V lookup: CDR1 MDHEN, CDR2 SYDVKM. Trimming took off 2 bases at V and 1 base at J, with 2 bases between the two ends. This chain's CDR3 is CASSLNNYGYTF. The CDR3, as DNA: TGTGCCAGCAGTTTAAATAACTATGGCTACACCTTC.

This rearrangement joins TRBV10-1 to TRBJ2-4; a weak D match, TRBD1 (5 bases). With 3 bases removed from V and 4 bases from J, the gap between germline ends came to 7 bases. Per germline, CDR1 WNHNN and CDR2 SYGVQD (reference sequence). The CDR3 is 13 residues long. The chain's CDR3 is CASSDSGKNIQYF. The CDR3 DNA sequence: TGCGCCAGCAGTGATTCAGGGAAAAACATTCAGTACTTC.

This chain connects TRBV28 to TRBJ2-7, with D possibly TRBD2 on 7 matching bases. This CDR3 comprises 14 residues. The V gene lost 1 base and the J gene lost 3 bases, with 10 bases spanning the gap. Germline CDR1 reads MDHEN; CDR2 reads SYDVKM. The CDR3 reads CASSLSGGGYEQYF. CDR3 nucleotide sequence: TGTGCCAGCAGTTTATCGGGGGGCGGCTACGAGCAGTACTTC. The variable domain in full, with the rest retrieved from reference TRBV28 and TRBJ2-7, is DVKVTQSSRYLVKRTGEKVFLECVQDMDHENMFWYRQDPGLGLRLIYFSYDVKMKEKGDIPEGYSVSREKKERFSLILESASTNQTSMYLCASSLSGGGYEQYFGPGTRLTVT.